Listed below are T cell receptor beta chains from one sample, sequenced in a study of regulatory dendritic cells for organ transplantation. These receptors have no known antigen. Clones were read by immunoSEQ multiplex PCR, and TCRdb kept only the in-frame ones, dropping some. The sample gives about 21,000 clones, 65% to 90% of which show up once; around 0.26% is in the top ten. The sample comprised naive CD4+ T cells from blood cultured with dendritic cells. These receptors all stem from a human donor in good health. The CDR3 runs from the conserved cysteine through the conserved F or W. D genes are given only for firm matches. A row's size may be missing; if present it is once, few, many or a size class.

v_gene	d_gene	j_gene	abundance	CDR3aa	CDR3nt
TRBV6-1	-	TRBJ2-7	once	CASRTIATSYEQYF	TGTGCCAGCAGGACAATAGCAACCTCCTACGAGCAGTACTTC
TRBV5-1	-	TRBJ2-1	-	CASSLAGTQAYNEQFF	TGCGCCAGCAGCTTGGCCGGGACTCAGGCCTACAATGAGCAGTTCTTC
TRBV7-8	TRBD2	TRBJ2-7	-	CASSLQVASGSYEQYF	TGTGCCAGCAGCTTACAAGTGGCTAGCGGATCCTACGAGCAGTACTTC
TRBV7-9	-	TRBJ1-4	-	CASSPYRGQINEKLFF	TGTGCCAGCAGCCCCTACCGAGGACAGATAAATGAAAAACTGTTTTTT
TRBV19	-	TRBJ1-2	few	CASSPDRGYGYTF	TGTGCCAGTAGCCCGGACAGAGGCTATGGCTACACCTTC
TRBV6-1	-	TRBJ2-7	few	CASSVRQRGSYEQYF	TGTGCCAGCAGTGTAAGACAGCGCGGGTCCTACGAGCAGTACTTC
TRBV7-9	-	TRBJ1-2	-	CASSLSYGEGYTF	TGTGCCAGCAGCTTATCGTACGGGGAAGGCTACACCTTC
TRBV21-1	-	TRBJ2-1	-	CASSERVGYKFF	TGTGCCAGCAGTGAAAGGGTGGGGTATAAGTTCTTC
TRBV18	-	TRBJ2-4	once	CASSLLDLWAKNIQYF	TGTGCCAGCTCACTACTAGATCTGTGGGCCAAAAACATTCAGTACTTC
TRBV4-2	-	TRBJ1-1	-	CASSPYTDTEAFF	TGTGCCAGCAGCCCGTATACTGACACTGAAGCTTTCTTT
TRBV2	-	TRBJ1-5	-	CASSQDSNQPQHF	TGTGCCAGCAGTCAGGACAGCAATCAGCCCCAGCATTTT
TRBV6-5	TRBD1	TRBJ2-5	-	CASSWDRVAETQYF	TGTGCCAGCAGTTGGGACAGGGTAGCGGAGACCCAGTACTTC
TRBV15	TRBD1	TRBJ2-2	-	CVTSRAPGQGTTGELFF	TGTGTCACCAGCAGAGCTCCGGGACAGGGTACCACCGGGGAGCTGTTTTTT
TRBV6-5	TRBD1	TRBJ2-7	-	CASSRGIRGLYEQYF	TGTGCCAGCAGCCGAGGAATCAGGGGGCTCTACGAGCAGTACTTC
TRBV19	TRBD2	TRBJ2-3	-	CATCTSGGRDTQYF	TGTGCCACTTGCACTAGCGGGGGGCGAGATACGCAGTATTTT
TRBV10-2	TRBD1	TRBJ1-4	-	CASRPGQGVEKLFF	TGCGCCAGCAGGCCGGGACAGGGTGTCGAAAAACTGTTTTTT
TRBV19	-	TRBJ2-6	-	CASTYSGANVLTF	TGTGCCAGTACTTACTCTGGGGCCAACGTCCTGACTTTC
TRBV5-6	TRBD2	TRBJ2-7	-	CASSSLGLAGTYEQYF	TGTGCCAGCAGCTCCCTGGGGCTAGCGGGGACTTACGAGCAGTACTTC
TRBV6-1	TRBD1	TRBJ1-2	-	CASSDFRDRGRIAHGYTF	TGTGCCAGCAGTGACTTCCGGGACAGGGGGCGAATTGCGCATGGCTACACCTTC
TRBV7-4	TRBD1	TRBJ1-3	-	CASSLGRTGWVYTIYF	TGTGCCAGCAGCTTAGGGAGGACAGGGTGGGTATACACCATATATTTT
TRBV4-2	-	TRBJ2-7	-	CASSQEDGNYEQYF	TGTGCCAGCAGCCAAGAGGACGGCAACTACGAGCAGTACTTC
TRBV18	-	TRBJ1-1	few	CASTTENTEAFF	TGTGCCAGTACCACGGAGAACACTGAAGCTTTCTTT
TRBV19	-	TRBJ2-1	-	CASSTLGVVDNEQFF	TGTGCCAGTAGTACCCTCGGCGTCGTGGACAATGAGCAGTTCTTC
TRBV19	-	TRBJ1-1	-	CASTATANIGAFF	TGTGCCAGTACAGCAACAGCCAATATCGGAGCTTTCTTT
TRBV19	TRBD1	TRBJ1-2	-	CASSISGQPMVMDGYTF	TGTGCCAGTAGTATCTCGGGACAGCCCATGGTCATGGATGGCTACACCTTC
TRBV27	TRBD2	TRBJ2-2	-	CASTASGRLNTGELFF	TGTGCCAGCACGGCTAGCGGGAGGCTGAACACCGGGGAGCTGTTTTTT